This T cell receptor beta chain is from a study of cytomegalovirus exposure and HLA in healthy donors. The donors, nominally healthy at sampling, likely had unrecorded immune exposures. Study-wide findings and caveats: Later examination showed HLA-associated TCR beta chains had greater clonal expansion than equally common others. As a later analysis showed, a missense DCLRE1C variant was linked to trimming of TCR beta V- and J-genes.

The CDR3 loop spans 15 amino acids. Trimming removed 5 bases from V and 2 bases from J, with 15 bases in between. Looked up from germline, CDR1 is MDHEN and CDR2 is SYDVKM. This clone has more than one count but fewer than ten. Its antigen is still unknown. Primers included in the PCR were 60 Vbeta and 13 Jbeta primers. Libraries were prepared by immunoSEQ multiplex PCR; TCRdb keeps only in-frame clonotypes and omits some of them. The sample consists of some 150,000 clones, 50% to 75% of them appearing once. Sequencing used PBMCs. This sequence originates from a woman aged 60 to 75 in good health and CMV-seropositive. J is TRBJ1-2 and V is TRBV28, with D hard to call. In DNA, the CDR3 is TGTGCCAGCAGTCCCCGGACGGAGGAAAACTATGGCTACACCTTC. Protein product: CASSPRTEENYGYTF.